Below, one T cell receptor (beta chain) is given with its context. The data stem from a study of blood T cell repertoires in COVID-19. Study information: The United States, Italy and Spain supplied acute and convalescent COVID-19 samples. Nucleic acid was either cDNA or gDNA, and it came from T cells, B-cell-depleted T cells, or PBMCs.

Clones were sequenced by immunoSEQ multiplex PCR, and TCRdb holds only the in-frame ones, with some missing. The sample lists 130,000 to 150,000 clones, about 86% seen once, with roughly 9.2% in the top ten. There are 15 residues in the CDR3. J gave up 7 bases and V 4 bases, and 8 bases lay outside the gene matches. The germline gives CDR1 SGDLS, CDR2 YYNGEE. The sequenced sample consisted of PBMCs or T cells enriched from blood (not recorded which). The gene calls are TRBV9 and TRBJ1-4; 9 nucleotides agree with TRBD1. This receptor was taken from a man aged 45-65 years who had recovered from COVID-19. The CDR3 protein is CASSIGQGISEKLFF. CDR3 nucleotides: TGTGCCAGCAGCATTGGACAGGGGATAAGTGAAAAACTGTTTTTT. The complete variable domain, with remaining parts taken from reference TRBV9 and TRBJ1-4, reads DSGVTQTPKHLITATGQRVTLRCSPRSGDLSVYWYQQSLDQGLQFLIQYYNGEERAKGNILERFSAQQFPDLHSELNLSSLELGDSALYFCASSIGQGISEKLFFGSGTQLSVL.